The rows below give T cell receptor beta chains drawn from one sample of a study of T-cell reconstitution after alpha-beta-depleted transplantation in children. TCRdb re-called the PCR reads with MiXCR, one entry per CDR3 protein. The top ten clones hold 28% of a sample with approximately 1,000,000 distinct CDR3 sequences, about 30% of them seen once. The source material was PBMCs, mostly from graft donor cells, sampled 360 days after TCRalphabeta/CD19-depleted stem cell transplant. The receptors were gathered from a boy in the first two years of life who had a stem cell transplant for SCID, so the T cells may come from the graft donor. The CDR3 runs from the conserved cysteine through the conserved F or W. The order of the fields is V gene, D gene, J gene, clone size, CDR3 DNA, CDR3 protein. The D gene is left open where the match is weak. Clone size, where shown, is once, few, many, or a class for clones that have expanded.

v_gene: TRBV27
d_gene: TRBD1
j_gene: TRBJ2-1
abundance: -
CDR3nt: TGTGCCAGCAGTTCCATACAGGGGTTGGACAATGAGCAGTTCTTC
CDR3aa: CASSSIQGLDNEQFF

v_gene: TRBV2
d_gene: TRBD1
j_gene: TRBJ1-2
abundance: -
CDR3nt: TGTGCCAGCAGCCCTTGGACAGGGGGGCGGGGTTGGAACACCTTC
CDR3aa: CASSPWTGGRGWNTF

v_gene: TRBV7-9
d_gene: TRBD2
j_gene: TRBJ2-7
abundance: -
CDR3nt: TGTGCCAGCAGCAAGGGACTAGCGGGCTCCTACGAGCAGTACTTC
CDR3aa: CASSKGLAGSYEQYF

v_gene: TRBV10-3
d_gene: TRBD1
j_gene: TRBJ1-1
abundance: -
CDR3nt: TGTGCCATCAGTACAGACAGGGCCGGCACTGAAGCTTTCTTT
CDR3aa: CAISTDRAGTEAFF

v_gene: TRBV29-1
d_gene: -
j_gene: TRBJ1-1
abundance: few
CDR3nt: TGCAGCGCGGCTCAGGGAGCCATGAACACTGAAGCTTTCTTT
CDR3aa: CSAAQGAMNTEAFF

v_gene: TRBV12-3/TRBV12-4
d_gene: -
j_gene: TRBJ2-7
abundance: -
CDR3nt: TGTGCCAGCAGTTTTGGGCATTTTTACGAGCAGTACTTC
CDR3aa: CASSFGHFYEQYF

v_gene: TRBV6-1
d_gene: -
j_gene: TRBJ2-1
abundance: -
CDR3nt: TGTGCCAGCAGAGCTTGGGCCCCTACGGGTGAGCAGTTCTTC
CDR3aa: CASRAWAPTGEQFF

v_gene: TRBV9
d_gene: TRBD1
j_gene: TRBJ2-7
abundance: many
CDR3nt: TGTGCCAGCAGTGCGACAGGGGGTTACGAGCAGTACTTC
CDR3aa: CASSATGGYEQYF

v_gene: TRBV4-3
d_gene: -
j_gene: TRBJ1-5
abundance: few
CDR3nt: TGCGCCAGCAGCCAAGATTGGAGTTTGAGCAATCAGCCCCAGCATTTT
CDR3aa: CASSQDWSLSNQPQHF

v_gene: TRBV20-1
d_gene: -
j_gene: TRBJ2-2
abundance: -
CDR3nt: TGCAGTGCTAGTTCGGTAGGACACCAGAACACCGGGGAGCTGTTTTTT
CDR3aa: CSASSVGHQNTGELFF

v_gene: TRBV4-1
d_gene: -
j_gene: TRBJ2-1
abundance: -
CDR3nt: TGCGCCAGCAGCCACGGGACACGGGGCAATGAGCAGTTCTTC
CDR3aa: CASSHGTRGNEQFF

v_gene: TRBV9
d_gene: -
j_gene: TRBJ2-7
abundance: -
CDR3nt: TGTGCCAGCAGCGATAATATGGGGGGCGGCACGCAAACCTACGAGCAGTACTTC
CDR3aa: CASSDNMGGGTQTYEQYF

v_gene: TRBV20-1
d_gene: TRBD1
j_gene: TRBJ2-7
abundance: -
CDR3nt: TGCAGTGCTACCGCCCGGGACAGGGGATCCTACGAGCAGTACTTC
CDR3aa: CSATARDRGSYEQYF

v_gene: TRBV12-3/TRBV12-4
d_gene: -
j_gene: TRBJ2-5
abundance: few
CDR3nt: TGTGCCAGCAGCGAACATCAAGGGGAGACCCAGTACTTC
CDR3aa: CASSEHQGETQYF

v_gene: TRBV4-3
d_gene: -
j_gene: TRBJ2-2
abundance: -
CDR3nt: TGCGCCAGCAGCCAACGGCAGGCAAACACCGGGGAGCTGTTTTTT
CDR3aa: CASSQRQANTGELFF

v_gene: TRBV10-1
d_gene: TRBD1
j_gene: TRBJ2-5
abundance: few
CDR3nt: TGCGCCAGCAGTAGCTCCGGGACAGCCCAAGAGACCCAGTACTTC
CDR3aa: CASSSSGTAQETQYF

v_gene: TRBV4-1
d_gene: -
j_gene: TRBJ2-7
abundance: -
CDR3nt: TGCGCCAGCAGCCAAGATGAGTGGTACGAGCAGTACTTC
CDR3aa: CASSQDEWYEQYF

v_gene: TRBV7-6
d_gene: -
j_gene: TRBJ1-1
abundance: -
CDR3nt: TGTGCCAGCAGCTTCAAACCGGAGGAGGCAGCTGAAGCTTTCTTT
CDR3aa: CASSFKPEEAAEAFF

v_gene: TRBV12-3/TRBV12-4
d_gene: TRBD1
j_gene: TRBJ1-1
abundance: few
CDR3nt: TGTGCCAGCAGTTTAGAGGGCAGGGGGCCGATGAACACTGAAGCTTTCTTT
CDR3aa: CASSLEGRGPMNTEAFF

v_gene: TRBV18
d_gene: TRBD2
j_gene: TRBJ2-5
abundance: -
CDR3nt: TGTGCCAGCTCACCACCGAAGGGAGGGCAAGAGACCCAGTACTTC
CDR3aa: CASSPPKGGQETQYF

v_gene: TRBV19
d_gene: -
j_gene: TRBJ2-1
abundance: -
CDR3nt: TGTGCCAGTAGTATCACTCCACTCTCCTACAATGAGCAGTTCTTC
CDR3aa: CASSITPLSYNEQFF

v_gene: TRBV29-1
d_gene: TRBD1
j_gene: TRBJ2-3
abundance: -
CDR3nt: TGCAGCTGCCGGACAGGAGCCACAGATACGCAGTATTTT
CDR3aa: CSCRTGATDTQYF

v_gene: TRBV2
d_gene: TRBD2
j_gene: TRBJ2-1
abundance: many
CDR3nt: TGTGCCAGCGGTGGCGGGGGGAGGAGCTCCTACAATGAGCAGTTCTTC
CDR3aa: CASGGGGRSSYNEQFF

v_gene: TRBV14
d_gene: -
j_gene: TRBJ2-6
abundance: many
CDR3nt: TGTGCCAGCAGCCGGGCTAGGGCTGGGGCCAACGTCCTGACTTTC
CDR3aa: CASSRARAGANVLTF

v_gene: TRBV20-1
d_gene: -
j_gene: TRBJ2-5
abundance: -
CDR3nt: TGCAGTGCTAGAGAACTACGGGACGTCCAAGAGACCCAGTACTTC
CDR3aa: CSARELRDVQETQYF

v_gene: TRBV12-3/TRBV12-4
d_gene: TRBD1
j_gene: TRBJ1-3
abundance: -
CDR3nt: TGTGCCAGCAGTTTAGGCAGGGACAGACTATCTGGAAACACCATATATTTT
CDR3aa: CASSLGRDRLSGNTIYF

v_gene: TRBV4-1
d_gene: -
j_gene: TRBJ2-5
abundance: -
CDR3nt: TGCGCCAGCAGCCAAGATCCCCCGGGACACTTAGGGGAAGAGACCCAGTACTTC
CDR3aa: CASSQDPPGHLGEETQYF

v_gene: TRBV20-1
d_gene: TRBD2
j_gene: TRBJ2-7
abundance: -
CDR3nt: TGCAGTGCCCGAGGGGCGGGAGTGTACGAGCAGTACTTC
CDR3aa: CSARGAGVYEQYF

v_gene: TRBV5-1
d_gene: TRBD1
j_gene: TRBJ2-3
abundance: -
CDR3nt: TGCGCCAGCAGCAACAGTGACAGGGGGTATTTT
CDR3aa: CASSNSDRGYF

v_gene: TRBV12-3/TRBV12-4
d_gene: -
j_gene: TRBJ2-1
abundance: -
CDR3nt: TGTGCCAGCAGTTTCGGGGTACCTTCCTACAATGAGCAGTTCTTC
CDR3aa: CASSFGVPSYNEQFF

v_gene: TRBV5-1
d_gene: TRBD2
j_gene: TRBJ2-5
abundance: few
CDR3nt: TGCGCCAGCAGCAGCCGGGTAGCGGGGATTCAAGAGACCCAGTACTTC
CDR3aa: CASSSRVAGIQETQYF

v_gene: TRBV7-9
d_gene: TRBD2
j_gene: TRBJ2-3
abundance: -
CDR3nt: TGTGCCAGCAGCCGGACCGGGGGGGCCGCGGATACGCAGTATTTT
CDR3aa: CASSRTGGAADTQYF

v_gene: TRBV6-2/TRBV6-3
d_gene: -
j_gene: TRBJ2-5
abundance: few
CDR3nt: TGTGCCAGCAGCAACCCGGGGCCTCGAGGTTTACGGGGGTTCTCTCAGACCCAGTACTTC
CDR3aa: CASSNPGPRGLRGFSQTQYF

v_gene: TRBV5-1
d_gene: TRBD2
j_gene: TRBJ2-2
abundance: -
CDR3nt: TGCGCCAGCAGCTGGAGACTAGCGGGGGGCCAGGACACCGGGGAGCTGTTTTTT
CDR3aa: CASSWRLAGGQDTGELFF

v_gene: TRBV7-9
d_gene: TRBD1
j_gene: TRBJ1-2
abundance: -
CDR3nt: TGTGCTAGCAGGGGGCCGAGCTATGGCTACACCTTC
CDR3aa: CASRGPSYGYTF

v_gene: TRBV4-1
d_gene: TRBD2
j_gene: TRBJ2-1
abundance: -
CDR3nt: TGCGCCAGCAGCACCTACATAGCGGGGGGGACCACGCGTGGGGATGAGCAGTTCTTC
CDR3aa: CASSTYIAGGTTRGDEQFF

v_gene: TRBV9
d_gene: TRBD2
j_gene: TRBJ2-7
abundance: few
CDR3nt: TGTGCCAGCAGCGTTTCTAGCGGGGGGCTCGAGCAGTACTTC
CDR3aa: CASSVSSGGLEQYF

v_gene: TRBV6-5
d_gene: -
j_gene: TRBJ2-7
abundance: few
CDR3nt: TGTGCCAGCAGTTACTCTTTCGTTTTCTACGAGCAGTACTTC
CDR3aa: CASSYSFVFYEQYF

v_gene: TRBV28
d_gene: -
j_gene: TRBJ2-5
abundance: few
CDR3nt: TGTGCCAGCAGTTGGGGACCAGCGGAGGAGACCCAGTACTTC
CDR3aa: CASSWGPAEETQYF

v_gene: TRBV4-1
d_gene: -
j_gene: TRBJ1-1
abundance: -
CDR3nt: TGCGCCAGCAGCCAAATCCTCAGAGGGATGAACACTGAAGCTTTCTTT
CDR3aa: CASSQILRGMNTEAFF

v_gene: TRBV19
d_gene: TRBD2
j_gene: TRBJ2-7
abundance: few
CDR3nt: TGTGCCAGTAGTGCCTCTAGCGGGGACTCCTACGAGCAGTACTTC
CDR3aa: CASSASSGDSYEQYF

v_gene: TRBV10-3
d_gene: -
j_gene: TRBJ2-5
abundance: -
CDR3nt: TGTGCCATCAGAACAGGGTACCAAGAGACCCAGTACTTC
CDR3aa: CAIRTGYQETQYF

v_gene: TRBV29-1
d_gene: -
j_gene: TRBJ2-7
abundance: -
CDR3nt: TGCAGCGTTGAAGATGACAGCGCCTACGAGCAGTACTTC
CDR3aa: CSVEDDSAYEQYF

v_gene: TRBV5-1
d_gene: TRBD1
j_gene: TRBJ2-7
abundance: -
CDR3nt: TGCGCCAGCAGCCCCACATGGGACAGGGACTACGAGCAGTACTTC
CDR3aa: CASSPTWDRDYEQYF

v_gene: TRBV5-1
d_gene: TRBD2
j_gene: TRBJ2-3
abundance: -
CDR3nt: TGCGCCAGCAGCGGAACTAGCGGGGGGAGCACAGATACGCAGTATTTT
CDR3aa: CASSGTSGGSTDTQYF

v_gene: TRBV10-3
d_gene: -
j_gene: TRBJ2-7
abundance: -
CDR3nt: TGTGCCATCAGAGAATTTTACGAGCAGTACTTC
CDR3aa: CAIREFYEQYF